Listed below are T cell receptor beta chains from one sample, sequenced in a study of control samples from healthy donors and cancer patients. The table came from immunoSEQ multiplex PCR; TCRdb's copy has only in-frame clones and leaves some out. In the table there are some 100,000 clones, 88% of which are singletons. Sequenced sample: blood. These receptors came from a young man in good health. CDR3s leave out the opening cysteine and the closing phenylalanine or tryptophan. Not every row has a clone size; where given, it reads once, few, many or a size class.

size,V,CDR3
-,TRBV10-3,AISESTSGRYEQY
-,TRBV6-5,ASSSDRGGNQPQH
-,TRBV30,AWGGGAAFTDTQY
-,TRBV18,ASSPRVAEGTDTQY
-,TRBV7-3,ASSPGESGSTDTQY
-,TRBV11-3,ASSSSSGGTQY
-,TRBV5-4,ASSLVSNEQF
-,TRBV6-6,ASSAGRSTIY
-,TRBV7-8,ASSPRATEIANQPQH
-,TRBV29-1,SVQPNRVNTEAF
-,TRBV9,ASSPGFNQPQH
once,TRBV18,ASSRLGTDTQY
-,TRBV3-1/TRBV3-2,ASSQELAGGYEQY
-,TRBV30,AWSVRQNEQY
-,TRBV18,ASSPPADPYNEQF
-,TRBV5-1,ASSSGGVAGELF
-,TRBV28,ASTSGNYNEQF
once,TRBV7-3,ASSPLGGRAADTQY
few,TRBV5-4,ASSRDRGNTEAF
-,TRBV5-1,ASSLTRETQY
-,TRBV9,ASSAQTPGGPLH
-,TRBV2,ASSAGGPAGELF
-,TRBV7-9,ASSLVAESEQF
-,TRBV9,ASSAHKNYTDNTEAF
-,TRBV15,ATSRGPSATLGGYEQY
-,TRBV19,ASSIAGGSGYT
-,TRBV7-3,ASSSAIYNEQF
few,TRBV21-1,ASSEGQGDQPQH
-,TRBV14,ASSPSGAGDYYGYT
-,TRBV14,ASSQVLGGWETQY
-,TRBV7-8,ASSSSGGSNQPQH
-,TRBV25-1,ASSESDSGALQETQY
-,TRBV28,ASSVPRGYGYT
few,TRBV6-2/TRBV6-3,ASSYPRRKRISSYNEQF
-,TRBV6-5,ASTDRVDTGELF
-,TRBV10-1,ASSGTPGTTGELF
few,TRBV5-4,ASSMDRGETQY
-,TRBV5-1,ASSLGQYYGYT
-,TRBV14,ASSRTVSTGELF
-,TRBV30,ACDTLGSAPSPYVYGYT
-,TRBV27,ASSSLGGINEQF
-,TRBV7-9,ASSLQGRATEAF
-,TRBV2,AVRLAGAVFSGELF
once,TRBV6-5,ASSSGLAGVGEQF
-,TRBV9,ASSVGSGRGGNTGELF
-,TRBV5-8,ASSLGQGARDEQF
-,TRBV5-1,ASSLLTDTQY
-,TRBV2,ASMGTGAAF
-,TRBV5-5,ASSSGSMTGLGELF
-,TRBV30,AWSLTRATNEKLF
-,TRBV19,ASSIRLAGYEQF
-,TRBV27,ASSFAGGTGNTIY
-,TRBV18,ASSPPAGGAYNEQF
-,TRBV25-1,ASSRELAGASDTQY